The source of this T cell receptor beta chain is a study of Ad26.COV2.S vaccination and SARS-CoV-2 variants (dated by TCRdb to the early 2020s). With respect to the entire study: Donors in the vaccine arm were drawn from COV1001, a multicentre, randomized, double-blind, placebo-controlled phase I-IIa trial testing Ad26.COV2.S in healthy adults. Ad26.COV2.S was given intramuscularly at 5x10^10 or 1x10^11 viral particles, as a single shot or as two shots 56 days apart. TCRbeta repertoire sequencing served as the tool for gauging how specific and how broad the SARS-CoV-2-reactive T cell receptors were following Ad26.COV2.S vaccination. A total of approximately 30 samples were included in the TCR-sequenced set, comprising some 20 Ad26.COV2.S vaccine recipients, 5 placebo recipients and 8 SARS-CoV-2 convalescent individuals. Trial participants were randomized into five groups of five, in which low-dose or high-dose Ad26.COV2.S was given once or twice, or placebo was given on both occasions. Blinding of investigators to trial group allocation was maintained during experiments and outcome assessment. The study at large found these results: The study lacked the statistical power to compare responses across vaccine doses or regimens. Non-spike TCR breadth was comparable between vaccine and placebo recipients, consistent with the vaccine containing only spike. After vaccination, spike-specific CD8+ and CD4+ T cell responses were reported to show substantial breadth. Higher spike-specific TCR breadth was observed in Ad26.COV2.S recipients than in placebo recipients (P = 0.0014). The authors noted that total T cell responses may have been underestimated by the TCR breadth and depth analyses.

This specimen's treatment or condition label, interpreted: around 19 received Ad26.COV2.S at low or high dose, single or two shots; 5 received placebo; per-sample allocation not given. For vaccine and placebo recipients, the sequenced repertoires came from samples collected on day 63 after the first injection. Cohort 1b enrolled 25 or so adults aged 18-55 years at a single site in Boston, USA, between 29 July and 7 August 2020. Ad26.COV2.S was a replication-incompetent adenovirus type 26 vector that expressed a prefusion-stabilized SARS-CoV-2 spike protein derived from the original Wuhan strain. As concerns this clone: Its antigen has not been determined. No much larger clone exists at a distance of one base, and base qualities are not known.

TCRbeta CDR3 regions were sequenced with the immunoSEQ Assay. After extraction, genomic DNA underwent amplification by bias-controlled multiplex PCR, followed by high-throughput sequencing. From the authors' description of their analysis: Collapsing and filtering of sequences were performed to quantify the absolute abundance of each unique TCRbeta CDR3 region. T cell fraction was estimated by normalization of TCRbeta template counts to usable DNA, with usable DNA being measured through amplification of reference genes present in all nucleated cells. Repertoire TCRs were annotated as SARS-CoV-2-specific when V gene, CDR3 amino acid sequence and J gene were exactly matched to a known reactive TCR set. The reference SARS-CoV-2 TCR set was derived from MIRA and filtered for enrichment in COVID-19-positive ImmuneCODE repertoires, a step that removed public or cross-reactive TCRs. Using the MIRA antigens, annotated TCRs were further analysed by specific ORF or by position within an ORF. Depth was the summed frequency of annotated unique rearrangements, while breadth was defined as annotated unique rearrangements over total unique productive rearrangements. Two-sided Wilcoxon rank-sum tests were applied when comparing TCR breadth between groups. TCRdb holds this immuneACCESS table with in-frame rearrangements only. Some clones are missing; in checked studies, unresolved V genes explain under half, and the rest has no known cause. The V and J calls and clone size were taken over from that table, and D and trimming were inferred from the DNA. This sample comprises approximately 500,000 clones, 87% of them detected only once. 13% of the sample is in the top ten clones.

The source is a person aged 18 to 59 who received the Ad26.COV2.S COVID-19 vaccine or a placebo. The sequencing used peripheral blood, collected in a trial of Ad26.COV2.S vaccine versus placebo.

The nucleotide sequence reads TGTGCCACCAGCAAGAGGGGACGGCTAGGCAGCACAGATACGCAGTATTTT. Its protein reads: CATSKRGRLGSTDTQYF. The V and J genes are TRBV15 and TRBJ2-3; the D gene is possibly TRBD1 or TRBD2, each agreeing over 5 bases. Looking up the germline V gene (reference sequence) yields CDR1 LNHNV and CDR2 YYDKDF. Measured from the cysteine to the phenylalanine, the CDR3 is 17 residues long. Solely the CDR3 DNA is kept, with 51 bases framed from the first base. Between the V and J ends, shortened by 4 bases and 0 bases respectively, the junction contains 17 bases.